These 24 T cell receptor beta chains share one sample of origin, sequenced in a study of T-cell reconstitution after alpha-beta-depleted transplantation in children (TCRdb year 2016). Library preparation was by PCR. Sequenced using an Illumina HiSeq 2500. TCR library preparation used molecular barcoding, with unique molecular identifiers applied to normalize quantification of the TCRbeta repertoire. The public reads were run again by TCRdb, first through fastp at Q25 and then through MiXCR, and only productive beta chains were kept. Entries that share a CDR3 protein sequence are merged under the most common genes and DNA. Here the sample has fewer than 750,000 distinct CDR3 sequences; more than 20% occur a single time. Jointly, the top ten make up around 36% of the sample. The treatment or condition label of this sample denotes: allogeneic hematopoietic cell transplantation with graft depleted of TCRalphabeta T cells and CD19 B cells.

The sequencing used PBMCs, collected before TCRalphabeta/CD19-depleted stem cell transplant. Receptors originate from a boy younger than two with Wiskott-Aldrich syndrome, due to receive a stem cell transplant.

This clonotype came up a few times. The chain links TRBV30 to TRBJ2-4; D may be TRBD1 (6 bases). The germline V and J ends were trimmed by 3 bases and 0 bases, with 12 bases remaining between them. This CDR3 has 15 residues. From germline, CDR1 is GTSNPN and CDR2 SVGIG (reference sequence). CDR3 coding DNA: TGTGCCTGGAGCCCCGGACAGCTAGCCAAAAACATTCAGTACTTC. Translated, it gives CAWSPGQLAKNIQYF.

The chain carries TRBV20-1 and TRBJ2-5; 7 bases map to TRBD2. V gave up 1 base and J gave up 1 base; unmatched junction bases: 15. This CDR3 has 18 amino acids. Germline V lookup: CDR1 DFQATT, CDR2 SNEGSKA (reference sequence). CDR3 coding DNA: TGCAGTGCTAGAGTAGGCCGACGGGGGGAAAATGTCCAAGAGACCCAGTACTTC. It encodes CSARVGRRGENVQETQYF.

The CDR3 is CSAFYRDRANGYTF. In DNA form, the CDR3 reads TGCAGCGCGTTTTACCGGGACAGGGCTAATGGCTACACCTTC. The gene calls are TRBV29-1 and TRBJ1-2, with TRBD1 matching over 9 bases. From germline, CDR1 is SQVTM and CDR2 ANQGSEA. Trimming at V came to 7 bases and at J to 6 bases, leaving 12 bases not matched to a gene. CDR3 size: 14 residues.

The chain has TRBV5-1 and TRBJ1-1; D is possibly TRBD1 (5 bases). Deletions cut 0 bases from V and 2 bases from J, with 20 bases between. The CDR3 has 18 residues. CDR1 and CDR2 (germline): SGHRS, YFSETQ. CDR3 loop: CASSLGFGGREVNTEAFF. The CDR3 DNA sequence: TGCGCCAGCAGCTTGGGCTTTGGGGGGAGGGAGGTCAACACTGAAGCTTTCTTT.

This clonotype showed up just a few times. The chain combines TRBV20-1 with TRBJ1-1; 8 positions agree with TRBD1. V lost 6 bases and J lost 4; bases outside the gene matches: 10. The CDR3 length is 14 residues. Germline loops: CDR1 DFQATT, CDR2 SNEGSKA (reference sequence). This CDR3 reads CSARSGQVFTEAFF. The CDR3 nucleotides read TGCAGTGCGCGGTCGGGACAGGTATTCACTGAAGCTTTCTTT.

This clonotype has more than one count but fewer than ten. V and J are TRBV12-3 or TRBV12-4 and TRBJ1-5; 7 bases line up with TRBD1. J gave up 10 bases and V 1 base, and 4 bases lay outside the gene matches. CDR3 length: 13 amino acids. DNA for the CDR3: TGTGCCAGCAGTTTAGGGACAGGTAGACCCCAGCATTTT. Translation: CASSLGTGRPQHF.

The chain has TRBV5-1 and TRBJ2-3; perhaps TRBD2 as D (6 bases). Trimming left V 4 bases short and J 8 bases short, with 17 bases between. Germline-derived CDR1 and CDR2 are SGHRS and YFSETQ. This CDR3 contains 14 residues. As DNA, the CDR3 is TGCGCCAGCAGCCCACCCGGGAGTACGTCTACGCAGTATTTT. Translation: CASSPPGSTSTQYF.

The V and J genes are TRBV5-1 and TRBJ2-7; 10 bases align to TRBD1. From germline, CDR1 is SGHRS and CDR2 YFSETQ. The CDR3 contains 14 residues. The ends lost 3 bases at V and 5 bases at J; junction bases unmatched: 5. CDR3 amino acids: CASSWRDRGDEQYF. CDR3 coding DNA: TGCGCCAGCAGCTGGCGGGACAGGGGTGACGAGCAGTACTTC.

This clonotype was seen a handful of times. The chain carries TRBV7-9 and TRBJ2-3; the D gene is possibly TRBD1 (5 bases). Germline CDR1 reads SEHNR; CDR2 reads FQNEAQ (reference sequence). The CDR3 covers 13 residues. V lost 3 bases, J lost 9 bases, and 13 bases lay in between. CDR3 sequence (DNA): TGTGCCAGCAGCTTGGACAATCTCGAAACGCAGTATTTT. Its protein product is CASSLDNLETQYF.

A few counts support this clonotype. Here the CDR3 DNA reads TGTGCCAGCAGCCCTATGGGGGGCTATGGCTACACCTTC. Its translation is CASSPMGGYGYTF. The rearrangement joins TRBV28 to TRBJ1-2, with a weak D call TRBD1 (5 bases). CDR3 size: 13 residues. The V and J ends lost 6 bases and 4 bases respectively, with 12 bases between them. Germline CDR1 MDHEN, CDR2 SYDVKM.

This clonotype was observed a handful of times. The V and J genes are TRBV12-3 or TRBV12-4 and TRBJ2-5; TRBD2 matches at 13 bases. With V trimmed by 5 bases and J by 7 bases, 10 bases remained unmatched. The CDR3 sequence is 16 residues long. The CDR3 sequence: CASSPRTSGSNWTQYF. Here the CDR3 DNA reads TGTGCCAGCAGTCCCCGGACTAGCGGGAGTAATTGGACCCAGTACTTC.

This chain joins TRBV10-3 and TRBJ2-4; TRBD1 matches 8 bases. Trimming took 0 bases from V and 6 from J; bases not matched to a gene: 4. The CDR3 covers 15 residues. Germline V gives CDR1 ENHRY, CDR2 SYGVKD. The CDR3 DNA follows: TGTGCCATCAGTGAGTCCCGGACAGGGATAAACATTCAGTACTTC. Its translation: CAISESRTGINIQYF.

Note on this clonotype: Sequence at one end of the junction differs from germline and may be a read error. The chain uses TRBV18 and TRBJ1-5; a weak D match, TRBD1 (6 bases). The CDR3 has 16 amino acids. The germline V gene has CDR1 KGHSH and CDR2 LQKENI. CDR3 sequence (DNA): TGTGCCGGCTCACCACAGTGGGGGGCTCCACATCAGCCCCAGCATTTT. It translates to CAGSPQWGAPHQPQHF.

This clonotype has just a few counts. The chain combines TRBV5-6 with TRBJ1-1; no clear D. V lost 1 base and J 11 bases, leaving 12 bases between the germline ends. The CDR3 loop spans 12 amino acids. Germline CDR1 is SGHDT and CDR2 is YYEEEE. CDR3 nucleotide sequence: TGTGCCAGCAGCTTGATTGGCCGGGAGGCTTTCTTT. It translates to CASSLIGREAFF.

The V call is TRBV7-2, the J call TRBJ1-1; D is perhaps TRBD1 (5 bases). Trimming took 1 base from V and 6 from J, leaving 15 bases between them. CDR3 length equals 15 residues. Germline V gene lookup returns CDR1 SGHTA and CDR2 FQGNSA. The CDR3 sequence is CASSLEVRWGAEAFF. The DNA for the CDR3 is TGTGCCAGCAGCTTAGAAGTGAGATGGGGGGCTGAAGCTTTCTTT.

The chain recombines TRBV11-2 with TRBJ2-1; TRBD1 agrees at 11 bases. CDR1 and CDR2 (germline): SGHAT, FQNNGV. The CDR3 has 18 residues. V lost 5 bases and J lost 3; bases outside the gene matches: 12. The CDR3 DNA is TGTGCCAGCAGCACCCGAAGGACCGGGACAGGGGGCTACAATGAGCAGTTCTTC. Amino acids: CASSTRRTGTGGYNEQFF.

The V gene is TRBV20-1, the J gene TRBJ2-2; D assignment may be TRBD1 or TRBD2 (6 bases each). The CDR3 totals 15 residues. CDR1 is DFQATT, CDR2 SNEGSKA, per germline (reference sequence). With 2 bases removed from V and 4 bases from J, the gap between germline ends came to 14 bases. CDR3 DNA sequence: TGCAGTGCTAGAAGGGGGACTTTCTTCACCGGGGAGCTGTTTTTT. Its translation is CSARRGTFFTGELFF.

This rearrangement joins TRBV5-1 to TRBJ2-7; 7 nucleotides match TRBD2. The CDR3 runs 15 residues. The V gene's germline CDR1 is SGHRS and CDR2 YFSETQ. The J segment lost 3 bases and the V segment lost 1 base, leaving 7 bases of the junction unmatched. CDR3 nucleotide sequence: TGCGCCAGCAGCTTGAGCAGGGAGGGTGTCTACGAGCAGTACTTC. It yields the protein CASSLSREGVYEQYF.

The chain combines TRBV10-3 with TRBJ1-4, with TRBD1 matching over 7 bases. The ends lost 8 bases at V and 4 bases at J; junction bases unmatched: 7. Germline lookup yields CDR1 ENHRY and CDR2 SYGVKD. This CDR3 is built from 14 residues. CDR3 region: CAISRGQSNEKLFF. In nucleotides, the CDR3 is TGTGCCATCTCCAGGGGACAGAGTAATGAAAAACTGTTTTTT.

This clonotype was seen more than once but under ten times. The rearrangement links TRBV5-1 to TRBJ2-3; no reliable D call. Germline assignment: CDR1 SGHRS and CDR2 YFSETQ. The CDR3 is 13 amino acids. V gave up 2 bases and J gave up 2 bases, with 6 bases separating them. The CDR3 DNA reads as TGCGCCAGCAGCTTCGGGTTCACAGATACGCAGTATTTT. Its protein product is CASSFGFTDTQYF.

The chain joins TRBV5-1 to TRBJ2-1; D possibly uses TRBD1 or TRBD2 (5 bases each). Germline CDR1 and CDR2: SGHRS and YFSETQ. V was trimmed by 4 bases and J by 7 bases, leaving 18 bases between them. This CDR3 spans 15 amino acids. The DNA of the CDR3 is TGCGCCAGCAGCCCCTTCGTGGGAGAGGGGAATGAGCAGTTCTTC. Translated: CASSPFVGEGNEQFF.

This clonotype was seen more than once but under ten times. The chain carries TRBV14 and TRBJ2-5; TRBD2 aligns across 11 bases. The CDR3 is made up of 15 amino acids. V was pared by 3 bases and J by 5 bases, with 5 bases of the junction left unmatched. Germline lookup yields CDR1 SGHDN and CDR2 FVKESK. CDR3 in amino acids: CASSHPSGRRETQYF. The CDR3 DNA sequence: TGTGCCAGCAGCCATCCTAGCGGGAGGAGGGAGACCCAGTACTTC. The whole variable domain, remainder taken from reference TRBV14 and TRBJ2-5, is EAGVTQFPSHSVIEKGQTVTLRCDPISGHDNLYWYRRVMGKEIKFLLHFVKESKQDESGMPNNRFLAERTGGTYSTLKVQPAELEDSGVYFCASSHPSGRRETQYFGPGTRLLVL.

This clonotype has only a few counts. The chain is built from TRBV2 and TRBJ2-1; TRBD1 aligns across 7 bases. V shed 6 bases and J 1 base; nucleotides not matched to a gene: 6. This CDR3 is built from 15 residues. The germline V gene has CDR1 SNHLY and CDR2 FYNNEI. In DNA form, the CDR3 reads TGTGCCAGCAGCCTACAGGGGAATTCCTACAATGAGCAGTTCTTC. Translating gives CASSLQGNSYNEQFF.

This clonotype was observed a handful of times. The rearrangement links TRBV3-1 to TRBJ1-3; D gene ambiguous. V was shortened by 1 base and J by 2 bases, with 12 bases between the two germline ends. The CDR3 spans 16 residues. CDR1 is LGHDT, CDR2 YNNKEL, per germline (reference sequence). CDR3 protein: CASSQGVVVAGNTIYF. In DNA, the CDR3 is TGTGCCAGCAGCCAAGGGGTGGTAGTGGCTGGAAACACCATATATTTT.